A selection of T cell receptor beta chains follows, all from one sample in a study of cytomegalovirus exposure and HLA in healthy donors. Assay: immunoSEQ multiplex PCR; the TCRdb copy retains only in-frame clones and omits some. The table shows more than 150,000 clones, with around 86% occurring only once. Material for sequencing was PBMCs. The receptors were gathered from a woman between 18 and 29 years old in good health and CMV-seronegative. CDR3s include the opening cysteine and the closing phenylalanine or tryptophan. Each record gives: D gene, clone size, J gene, V gene, CDR3 protein, CDR3 DNA. D genes are given only for firm matches. Clone size is not always given. Where it is, it says once, few, many or a class for expanded clones.

d_gene: TRBD2
abundance: NA
j_gene: TRBJ2-1
v_gene: TRBV7-6
CDR3aa: CASSLSGGPYNERFF
CDR3nt: TGTGCCAGCAGCCTTAGCGGGGGACCGTACAATGAGCGGTTCTTC

d_gene: TRBD2
abundance: NA
j_gene: TRBJ2-1
v_gene: TRBV6-5
CDR3aa: CASSYSPTSGINEQFF
CDR3nt: TGTGCCAGCAGTTACTCGCCCACTAGCGGGATCAATGAGCAGTTCTTC

d_gene: NA
abundance: once
j_gene: TRBJ1-1
v_gene: TRBV11-3
CDR3aa: CASSATGSITEAFF
CDR3nt: TGTGCCAGCAGCGCTACCGGGAGCATCACTGAAGCTTTCTTT

d_gene: NA
abundance: NA
j_gene: TRBJ2-7
v_gene: TRBV5-1
CDR3aa: CASSPGHSYEQYF
CDR3nt: TGCGCCAGCAGCCCCGGACACTCCTACGAGCAGTACTTC

d_gene: NA
abundance: NA
j_gene: TRBJ2-7
v_gene: TRBV29-1
CDR3aa: CSVEIRAYEQYF
CDR3nt: TGCAGCGTTGAAATCCGAGCCTACGAGCAGTACTTC

d_gene: NA
abundance: NA
j_gene: TRBJ1-5
v_gene: TRBV6-4
CDR3aa: CASRSTGHSNQPQHF
CDR3nt: TGTGCCAGCAGATCGACAGGACATAGCAATCAGCCCCAGCATTTT

d_gene: TRBD1
abundance: NA
j_gene: TRBJ2-1
v_gene: TRBV9
CDR3aa: CASGQGQGLYNEQFF
CDR3nt: TGTGCCAGCGGCCAAGGACAGGGTTTATACAATGAGCAGTTCTTC

d_gene: NA
abundance: NA
j_gene: TRBJ1-2
v_gene: TRBV2
CDR3aa: CASSEVQGANYGYTF
CDR3nt: TGTGCCAGCAGTGAAGTCCAGGGCGCCAACTATGGCTACACCTTC

d_gene: NA
abundance: NA
j_gene: TRBJ1-4
v_gene: TRBV27
CDR3aa: CASSFLSNEKLFF
CDR3nt: TGTGCCAGCAGTTTCCTGAGTAATGAAAAACTGTTTTTT

d_gene: NA
abundance: NA
j_gene: TRBJ2-7
v_gene: TRBV28
CDR3aa: CASSLTSYEQYF
CDR3nt: TGTGCCAGCAGCCTGACATCCTACGAGCAGTACTTC

d_gene: NA
abundance: NA
j_gene: TRBJ1-3
v_gene: TRBV21-1
CDR3aa: CASSKAGRTTGNTIYF
CDR3nt: TGTGCCAGCAGCAAAGCCGGCAGGACAACTGGAAACACCATATATTTT

d_gene: TRBD1
abundance: NA
j_gene: TRBJ2-3
v_gene: TRBV27
CDR3aa: CASSLLDTGGEDTQYF
CDR3nt: TGTGCCAGCAGCCTTCTGGATACAGGGGGCGAAGATACGCAGTATTTT

d_gene: TRBD1
abundance: NA
j_gene: TRBJ1-1
v_gene: TRBV7-9
CDR3aa: CASSLVLVGQANTEAFF
CDR3nt: TGTGCCAGCAGCTTAGTATTAGTAGGACAGGCGAACACTGAAGCTTTCTTT

d_gene: NA
abundance: NA
j_gene: TRBJ1-2
v_gene: TRBV9
CDR3aa: CASSVGSQSGRDVYTF
CDR3nt: TGTGCCAGCAGCGTGGGTTCCCAATCGGGCAGGGATGTCTACACCTTC

d_gene: NA
abundance: NA
j_gene: TRBJ1-1
v_gene: TRBV4-1
CDR3aa: CASSQDPPDRPAEAFF
CDR3nt: TGCGCCAGCAGCCAAGATCCGCCGGACAGACCCGCTGAAGCTTTCTTT

d_gene: TRBD2
abundance: NA
j_gene: TRBJ2-3
v_gene: TRBV6-5
CDR3aa: CASSETSGTDTQYF
CDR3nt: TGTGCCAGCAGCGAAACTAGCGGCACAGATACGCAGTATTTT

d_gene: NA
abundance: few
j_gene: TRBJ1-1
v_gene: TRBV27
CDR3aa: CASSFAGDMNTEAFF
CDR3nt: TGTGCCAGCAGTTTCGCAGGGGATATGAACACTGAAGCTTTCTTT

d_gene: NA
abundance: few
j_gene: TRBJ1-5
v_gene: TRBV23-1
CDR3aa: CASGQYRVQPQHF
CDR3nt: TGCGCCAGCGGGCAATACAGGGTCCAGCCCCAGCATTTT

d_gene: NA
abundance: NA
j_gene: TRBJ2-2
v_gene: TRBV7-2
CDR3aa: CASSPGGLNGGELFF
CDR3nt: TGTGCCAGCAGCCCAGGGGGACTGAATGGCGGGGAGCTGTTTTTT

d_gene: NA
abundance: NA
j_gene: TRBJ1-3
v_gene: TRBV7-6
CDR3aa: CASSLEASMSSGNTIYF
CDR3nt: TGTGCCAGCAGCTTAGAAGCCTCAATGAGCTCTGGAAACACCATATATTTT

d_gene: TRBD2
abundance: NA
j_gene: TRBJ2-1
v_gene: TRBV6-5
CDR3aa: CASRYVGGVEQFF
CDR3nt: TGTGCCAGCAGATACGTCGGGGGGGTCGAGCAGTTCTTC

d_gene: NA
abundance: NA
j_gene: TRBJ2-7
v_gene: TRBV6-1
CDR3aa: CASSPGTTVYEQYF
CDR3nt: TGTGCCAGCAGCCCCGGGACAACCGTCTACGAGCAGTACTTC

d_gene: TRBD1
abundance: NA
j_gene: TRBJ2-7
v_gene: TRBV12-5
CDR3aa: CASGLPPSRGHFSYEQYF
CDR3nt: TGTGCTAGTGGTTTACCCCCCTCCAGGGGGCACTTCTCCTACGAGCAGTACTTC

d_gene: NA
abundance: NA
j_gene: TRBJ2-4
v_gene: TRBV15
CDR3aa: CATRRGGANKNIQYF
CDR3nt: TGTGCCACCCGTCGAGGGGGTGCTAATAAAAACATTCAGTACTTC

d_gene: NA
abundance: NA
j_gene: TRBJ2-1
v_gene: TRBV29-1
CDR3aa: CSVGPRDNEQFF
CDR3nt: TGCAGCGTTGGGCCTAGAGACAATGAGCAGTTCTTC

d_gene: TRBD1
abundance: NA
j_gene: TRBJ1-2
v_gene: TRBV13
CDR3aa: CASSSRGTVYGYTF
CDR3nt: TGTGCCAGCAGCTCTCGGGGGACAGTCTATGGCTACACCTTC

d_gene: TRBD2
abundance: NA
j_gene: TRBJ2-3
v_gene: TRBV10-2
CDR3aa: CASYDLAGSGTDTQYF
CDR3nt: TGCGCCAGTTACGACTTAGCGGGGTCTGGCACAGATACGCAGTATTTT

d_gene: NA
abundance: few
j_gene: TRBJ1-5
v_gene: TRBV5-1
CDR3aa: CASSWESGQPQHF
CDR3nt: TGCGCCAGCAGCTGGGAGTCCGGGCAGCCCCAGCATTTT

d_gene: NA
abundance: NA
j_gene: TRBJ2-5
v_gene: TRBV18
CDR3aa: CASSRTGSGNQETQYF
CDR3nt: TGTGCCAGCTCACGCACAGGGAGCGGTAACCAAGAGACCCAGTACTTC